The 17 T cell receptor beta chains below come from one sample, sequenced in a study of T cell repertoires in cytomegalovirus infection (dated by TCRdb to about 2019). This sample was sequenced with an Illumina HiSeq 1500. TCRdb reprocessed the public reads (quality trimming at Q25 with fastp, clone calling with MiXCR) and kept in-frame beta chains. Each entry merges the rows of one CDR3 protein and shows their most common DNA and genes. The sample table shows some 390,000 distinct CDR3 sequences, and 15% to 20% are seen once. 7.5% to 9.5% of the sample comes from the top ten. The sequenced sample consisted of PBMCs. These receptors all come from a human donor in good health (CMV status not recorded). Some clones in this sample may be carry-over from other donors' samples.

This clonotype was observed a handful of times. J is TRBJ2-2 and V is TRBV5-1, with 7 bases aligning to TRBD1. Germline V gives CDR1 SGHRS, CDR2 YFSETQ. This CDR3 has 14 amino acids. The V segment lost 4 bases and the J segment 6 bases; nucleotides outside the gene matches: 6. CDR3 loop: CASSTTGVAGELFF. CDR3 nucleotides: TGCGCCAGCAGCACCACAGGGGTTGCCGGGGAGCTGTTTTTT.

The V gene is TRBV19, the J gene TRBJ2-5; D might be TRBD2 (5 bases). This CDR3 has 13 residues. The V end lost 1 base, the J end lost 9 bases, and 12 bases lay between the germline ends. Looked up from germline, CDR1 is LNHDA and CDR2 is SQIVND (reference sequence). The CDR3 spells CASSIGGAEAQYF. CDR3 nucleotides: TGTGCCAGTAGTATAGGAGGCGCGGAGGCCCAGTACTTC.

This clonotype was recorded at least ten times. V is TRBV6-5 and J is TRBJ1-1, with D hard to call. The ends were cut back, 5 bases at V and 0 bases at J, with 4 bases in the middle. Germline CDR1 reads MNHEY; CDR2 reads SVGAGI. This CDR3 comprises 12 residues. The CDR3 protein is CASSRMNTEAFF. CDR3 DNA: TGTGCCAGCAGTCGAATGAACACTGAAGCTTTCTTT.

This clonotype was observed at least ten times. The CDR3, as DNA: TGTGCCAGCAGTTCCCCCACGGGACGGTTGAGAGGTACGCAGTATTTT. The encoded protein is CASSSPTGRLRGTQYF. The chain joins TRBV28 to TRBJ2-3, with D perhaps assigned TRBD1 or TRBD2 (5 bases each). The CDR3 runs 16 residues. Between the trimmed V and J ends, which lost 4 bases and 8 bases, there was a span of 22 bases. From germline, CDR1 is MDHEN and CDR2 SYDVKM.

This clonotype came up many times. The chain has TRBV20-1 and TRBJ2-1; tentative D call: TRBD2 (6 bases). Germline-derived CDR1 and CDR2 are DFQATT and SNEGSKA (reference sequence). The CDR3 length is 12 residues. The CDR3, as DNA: TGCAGGGCAACGGGGGCCTACAATGAGCAGTTCTTC. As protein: CRATGAYNEQFF.

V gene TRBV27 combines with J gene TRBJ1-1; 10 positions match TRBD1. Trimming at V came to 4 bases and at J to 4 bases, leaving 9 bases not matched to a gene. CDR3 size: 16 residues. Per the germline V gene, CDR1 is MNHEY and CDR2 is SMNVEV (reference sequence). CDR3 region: CASSSSPGQGLTEAFF. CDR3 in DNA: TGTGCCAGCAGTTCCTCACCGGGACAGGGGCTCACTGAAGCTTTCTTT.

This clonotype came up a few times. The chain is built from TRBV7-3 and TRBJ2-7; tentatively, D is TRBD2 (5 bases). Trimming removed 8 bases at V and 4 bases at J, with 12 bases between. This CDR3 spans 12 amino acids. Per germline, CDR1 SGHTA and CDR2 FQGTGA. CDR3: CASGPPGYEQYF. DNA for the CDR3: TGTGCCAGCGGGCCGCCGGGGTACGAGCAGTACTTC.

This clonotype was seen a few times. CDR3 in amino acids: CASGYRVQAYGYTF. In DNA, the CDR3 is TGTGCCAGCGGATACAGGGTCCAAGCCTATGGCTACACCTTC. This sequence joins TRBV28 and TRBJ1-2; TRBD1 might be the D (6 bases). The CDR3 totals 14 residues. Trimming shortened V by 8 bases and J by 4 bases, and 17 bases separated the two germline ends. The germline gives CDR1 MDHEN, CDR2 SYDVKM.

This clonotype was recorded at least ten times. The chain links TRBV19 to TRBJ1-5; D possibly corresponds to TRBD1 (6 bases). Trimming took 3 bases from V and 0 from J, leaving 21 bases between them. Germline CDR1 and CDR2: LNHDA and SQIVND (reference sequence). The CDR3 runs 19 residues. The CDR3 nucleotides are TGTGCCAGTAGTATCGTTTACAGGGCCATATTTTATAGCAATCAGCCCCAGCATTTT. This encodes CASSIVYRAIFYSNQPQHF.

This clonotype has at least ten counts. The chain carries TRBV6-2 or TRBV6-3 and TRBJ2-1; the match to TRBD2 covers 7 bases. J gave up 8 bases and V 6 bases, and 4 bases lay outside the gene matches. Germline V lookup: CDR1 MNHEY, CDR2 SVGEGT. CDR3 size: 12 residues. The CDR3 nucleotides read TGTGCCAGCAGCAGACTAGCCTATGAGCAGTTCTTC. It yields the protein CASSRLAYEQFF.

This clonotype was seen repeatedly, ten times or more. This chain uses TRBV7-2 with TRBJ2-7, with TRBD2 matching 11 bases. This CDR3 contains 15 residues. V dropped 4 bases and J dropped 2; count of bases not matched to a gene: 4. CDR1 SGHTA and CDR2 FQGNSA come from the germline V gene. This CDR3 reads CASSSGTSGTYEQYF. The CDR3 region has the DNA TGTGCCAGCAGCTCCGGGACTAGCGGCACCTACGAGCAGTACTTC.

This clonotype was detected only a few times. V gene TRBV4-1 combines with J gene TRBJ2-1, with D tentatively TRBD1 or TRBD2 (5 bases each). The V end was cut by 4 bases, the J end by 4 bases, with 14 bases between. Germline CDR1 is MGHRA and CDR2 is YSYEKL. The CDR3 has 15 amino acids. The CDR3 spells CASSREGPLYNEQFF. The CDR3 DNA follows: TGCGCCAGCAGCCGAGAGGGGCCGCTTTACAATGAGCAGTTCTTC.

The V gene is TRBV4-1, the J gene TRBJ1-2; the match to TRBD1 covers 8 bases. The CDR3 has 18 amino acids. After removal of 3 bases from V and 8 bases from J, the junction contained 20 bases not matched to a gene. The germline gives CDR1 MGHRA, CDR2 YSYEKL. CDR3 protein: CASSHLVVTGVRVNGYTF. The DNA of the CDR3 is TGCGCCAGCAGCCATCTCGTTGTGACAGGGGTCAGAGTTAACGGCTACACCTTC.

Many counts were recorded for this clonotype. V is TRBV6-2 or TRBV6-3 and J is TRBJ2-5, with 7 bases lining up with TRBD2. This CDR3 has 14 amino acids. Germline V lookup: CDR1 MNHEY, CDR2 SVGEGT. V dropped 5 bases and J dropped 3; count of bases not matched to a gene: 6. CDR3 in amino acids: CASSPRTREETQYF. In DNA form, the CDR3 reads TGTGCCAGCAGTCCTCGGACTAGAGAAGAGACCCAGTACTTC.

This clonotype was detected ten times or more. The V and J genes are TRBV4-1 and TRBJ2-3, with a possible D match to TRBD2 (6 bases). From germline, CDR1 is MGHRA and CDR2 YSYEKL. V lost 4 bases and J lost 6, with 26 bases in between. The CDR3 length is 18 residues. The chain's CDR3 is CASSPEAATSWSSDTQYF. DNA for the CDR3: TGCGCCAGCAGCCCTGAAGCGGCGACTAGTTGGTCGTCGGATACGCAGTATTTT.

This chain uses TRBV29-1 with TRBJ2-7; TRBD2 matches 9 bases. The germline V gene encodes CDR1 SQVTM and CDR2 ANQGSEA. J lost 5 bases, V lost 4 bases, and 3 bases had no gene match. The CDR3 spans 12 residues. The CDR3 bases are TGCAGCGTTGGAGGACTAGCGAACGAGCAGTACTTC. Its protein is CSVGGLANEQYF.

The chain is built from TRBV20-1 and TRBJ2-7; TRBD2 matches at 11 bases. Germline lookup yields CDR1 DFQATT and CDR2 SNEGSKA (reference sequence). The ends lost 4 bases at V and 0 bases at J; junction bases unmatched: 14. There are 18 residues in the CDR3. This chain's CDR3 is CSAKGRGRGTSGSYEQYF. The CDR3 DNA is TGCAGTGCTAAAGGCAGGGGGCGAGGGACTAGCGGCTCCTACGAGCAGTACTTC.